This T cell receptor (beta chain) was documented in a study of T cell responses to AZD1222 COVID-19 vaccine. Points from the study as a whole: The donor group comprised mostly white British people and more females; the analysis possibly underestimated clonal diversity.

On this clone itself: The antigen remains unidentified.

The V and J ends lost 4 bases and 7 bases respectively, with 17 bases between them. Germline V gene sequence: CDR1 MNHEY, CDR2 SVGAGI. The CDR3 sequence is 15 residues long. Assay used: immunoSEQ multiplex PCR; TCRdb lists only in-frame clones, some missing. The sample has 150,000 to 200,000 clones; 94% are singletons. V is TRBV6-5 and J is TRBJ2-1, with D maybe TRBD2 (6 bases). The TCR sequence derives from an adult in good health. This material consisted of peripheral blood, taken on day 0 of AZD1222 vaccination. CDR3: CASSLAERGRNEQFF. CDR3 coding DNA: TGTGCCAGCAGTTTAGCGGAGAGGGGTAGGAATGAGCAGTTCTTC.